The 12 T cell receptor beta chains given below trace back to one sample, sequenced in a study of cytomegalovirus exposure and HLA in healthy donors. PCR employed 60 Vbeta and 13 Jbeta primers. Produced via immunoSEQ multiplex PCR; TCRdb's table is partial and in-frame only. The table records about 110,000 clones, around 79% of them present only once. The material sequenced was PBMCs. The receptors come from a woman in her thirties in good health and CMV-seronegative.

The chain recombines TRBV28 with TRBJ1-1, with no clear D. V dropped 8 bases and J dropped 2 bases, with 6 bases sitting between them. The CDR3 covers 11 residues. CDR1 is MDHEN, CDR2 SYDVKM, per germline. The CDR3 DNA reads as TGTGCCAGCGGACTTAACACTGAAGCTTTCTTT. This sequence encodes CASGLNTEAFF.

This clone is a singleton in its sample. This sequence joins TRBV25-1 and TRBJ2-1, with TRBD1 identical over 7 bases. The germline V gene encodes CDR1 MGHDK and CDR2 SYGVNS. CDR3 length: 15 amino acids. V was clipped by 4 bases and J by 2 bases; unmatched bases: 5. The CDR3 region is CASSGRQGAYNEQFF. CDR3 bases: TGTGCCAGCAGTGGTCGACAGGGCGCCTACAATGAGCAGTTCTTC.

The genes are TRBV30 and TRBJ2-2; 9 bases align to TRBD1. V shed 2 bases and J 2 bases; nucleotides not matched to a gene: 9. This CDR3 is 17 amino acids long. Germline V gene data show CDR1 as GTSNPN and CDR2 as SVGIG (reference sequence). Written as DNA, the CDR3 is TGTGCCTGGAGTTTAGGGACAGGGTACATCAACACCGGGGAGCTGTTTTTT. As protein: CAWSLGTGYINTGELFF.

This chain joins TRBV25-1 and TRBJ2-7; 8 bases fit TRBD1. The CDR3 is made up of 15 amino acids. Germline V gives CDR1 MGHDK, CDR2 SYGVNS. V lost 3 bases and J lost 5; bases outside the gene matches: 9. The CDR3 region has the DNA TGTGCCAGCAGTGATTGGGCAGGGGGCTTGAACGAGCAGTACTTC. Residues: CASSDWAGGLNEQYF.

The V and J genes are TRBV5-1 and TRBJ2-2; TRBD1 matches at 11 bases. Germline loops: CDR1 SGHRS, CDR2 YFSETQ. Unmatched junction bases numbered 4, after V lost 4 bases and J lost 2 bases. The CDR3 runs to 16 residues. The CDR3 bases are TGCGCCAGCAGCCACAGGACAGGGGGCAACACCGGGGAGCTGTTTTTT. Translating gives CASSHRTGGNTGELFF.

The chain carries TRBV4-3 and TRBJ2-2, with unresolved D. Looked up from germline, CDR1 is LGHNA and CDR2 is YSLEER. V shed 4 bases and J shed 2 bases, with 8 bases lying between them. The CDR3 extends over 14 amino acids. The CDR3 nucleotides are TGCGCCAGCAGCCTGCGCGGCAACACCGGGGAGCTGTTTTTT. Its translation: CASSLRGNTGELFF.

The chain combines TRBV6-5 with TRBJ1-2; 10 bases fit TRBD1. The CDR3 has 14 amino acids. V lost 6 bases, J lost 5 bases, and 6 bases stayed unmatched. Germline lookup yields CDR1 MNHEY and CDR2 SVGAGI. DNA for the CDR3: TGTGCCAGCAGCACCGGGACAGGGGTTTATGGCTACACCTTC. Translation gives CASSTGTGVYGYTF.

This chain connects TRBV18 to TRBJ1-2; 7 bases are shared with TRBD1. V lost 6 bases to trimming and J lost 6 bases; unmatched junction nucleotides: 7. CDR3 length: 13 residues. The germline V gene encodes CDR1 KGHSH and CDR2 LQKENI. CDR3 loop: CASSARGIDGYTF. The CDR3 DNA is TGTGCCAGCTCGGCCAGGGGGATCGATGGCTACACCTTC.

CDR3 protein: CASSSTKQGPTTYEQYF. The CDR3 DNA follows: TGTGCCAGCAGCTCGACCAAACAGGGACCAACCACCTACGAGCAGTACTTC. The chain is built from TRBV7-9 and TRBJ2-7; weak D call: TRBD1 (6 bases). The CDR3 runs to 17 residues. Trimming shortened V by 4 bases and J by 2 bases, and 21 bases separated the two germline ends. Germline-derived CDR1 and CDR2 are SEHNR and FQNEAQ (reference sequence).

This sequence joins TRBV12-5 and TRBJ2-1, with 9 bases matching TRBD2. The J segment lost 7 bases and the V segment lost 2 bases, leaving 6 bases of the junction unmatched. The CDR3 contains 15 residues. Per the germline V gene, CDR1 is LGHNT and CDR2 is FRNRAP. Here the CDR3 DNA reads TGTGCTAGTGGTTTGCGCGGGGGGGCCGAAAATGAGCAGTTCTTC. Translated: CASGLRGGAENEQFF.

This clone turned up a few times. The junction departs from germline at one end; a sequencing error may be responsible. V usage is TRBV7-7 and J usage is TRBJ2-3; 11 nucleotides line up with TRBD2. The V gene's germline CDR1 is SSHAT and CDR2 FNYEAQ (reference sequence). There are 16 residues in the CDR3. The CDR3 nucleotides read TGTGCTAGCAGCCCAGGCACTAGCGGGAGAACAGATACGCAGTATTTT. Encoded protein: CASSPGTSGRTDTQYF.

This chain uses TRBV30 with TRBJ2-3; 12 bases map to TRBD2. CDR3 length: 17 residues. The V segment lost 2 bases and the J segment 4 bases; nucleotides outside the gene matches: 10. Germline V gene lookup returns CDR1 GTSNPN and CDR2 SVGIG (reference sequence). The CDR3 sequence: CAWSRPGLAGPADTQYF. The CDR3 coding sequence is TGTGCCTGGAGTCGACCCGGACTAGCGGGGCCCGCAGATACGCAGTATTTT.